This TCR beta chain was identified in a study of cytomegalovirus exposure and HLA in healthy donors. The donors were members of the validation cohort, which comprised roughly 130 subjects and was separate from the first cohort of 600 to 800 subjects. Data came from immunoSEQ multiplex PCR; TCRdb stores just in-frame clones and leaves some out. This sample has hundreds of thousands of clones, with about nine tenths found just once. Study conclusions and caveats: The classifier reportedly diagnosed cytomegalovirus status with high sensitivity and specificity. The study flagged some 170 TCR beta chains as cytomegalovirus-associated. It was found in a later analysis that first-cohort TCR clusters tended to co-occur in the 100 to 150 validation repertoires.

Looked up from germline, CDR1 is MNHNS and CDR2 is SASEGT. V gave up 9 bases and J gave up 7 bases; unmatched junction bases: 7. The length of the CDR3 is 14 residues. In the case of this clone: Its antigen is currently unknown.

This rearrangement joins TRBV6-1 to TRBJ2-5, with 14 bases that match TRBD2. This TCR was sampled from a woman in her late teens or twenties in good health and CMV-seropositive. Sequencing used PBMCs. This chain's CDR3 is CARGTSGSGGTQYF. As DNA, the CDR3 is TGTGCCAGAGGGACTAGCGGGAGTGGGGGGACCCAGTACTTC.